A selection of T cell receptor beta chains follows, all from one sample in a study of T cell responses to AZD1222 COVID-19 vaccine. Sequencing was performed with immunoSEQ multiplex PCR; in TCRdb, only in-frame clones are kept and a portion is missing. Here the sample spans nearly 110,000 clones, nearly 90% being singletons. The sample here was peripheral blood, taken 28 days after the second AZD1222 dose. These receptors all stem from an adult who received the AZD1222 COVID-19 vaccine. CDR3s include the opening cysteine and the closing phenylalanine or tryptophan. A D gene is named only where the DNA matches it firmly. Clone size, where shown, is once, few, many, or a class for clones that have expanded.

d_call	clone_size	v_call	j_call	cdr3_length	cdr3_nt	cdr3_aa
-	few	TRBV10-2	TRBJ1-4	18	TGCGCCATTCCGGGGAGGGGGAAGAGGGTACAGACTAATGAAAAACTGTTTTTT	CAIPGRGKRVQTNEKLFF
-	-	TRBV25-1	TRBJ1-1	16	TGTGCCAGCAGCCCCGTTTCGGGGAGGATAAACACTGAAGCTTTCTTT	CASSPVSGRINTEAFF
-	-	TRBV5-6	TRBJ2-3	13	TGTGCCAGCAGCTTTAGGGCTAGCGATACGCAGTATTTT	CASSFRASDTQYF
TRBD1	-	TRBV18	TRBJ2-7	16	TGTGCCAGCTCACCCCAGGGGGCAGGGATCGCCTACGAGCAGTACTTC	CASSPQGAGIAYEQYF
TRBD2	-	TRBV4-1	TRBJ2-2	18	TGCGCCAGCAGCCAAGCCCCGGGACTAGCGGAAACCCAGGGGGAGCTGTTTTTT	CASSQAPGLAETQGELFF
-	-	TRBV9	TRBJ1-3	14	TGTGCCAGCAGCGCCTATAGCTCTGGAAACACCATATATTTT	CASSAYSSGNTIYF
TRBD1	-	TRBV9	TRBJ1-2	14	TGTGCCAGCAGCGTGGGACAGGGGGACTATGGCTACACCTTC	CASSVGQGDYGYTF
TRBD2	-	TRBV5-1	TRBJ2-3	16	TGCGCCAGCAGCCGGACTAGCGGGTTCCGAACAGATACGCAGTATTTT	CASSRTSGFRTDTQYF
TRBD1	-	TRBV20-1	TRBJ1-3	15	TGCAGTGCTAGTCCTCAGGGGGCTAGTGGAAACACCATATATTTT	CSASPQGASGNTIYF
-	-	TRBV2	TRBJ1-5	13	TGTGCCAGCAGGTACCGGGGGCCACAGCCCCAGCATTTT	CASRYRGPQPQHF
TRBD2	-	TRBV7-9	TRBJ2-2	16	TGTGCCAGCAGCCACGCGGGGGTTTCCGTCACCGGGGAGCTGTTTTTT	CASSHAGVSVTGELFF
TRBD1	-	TRBV28	TRBJ1-2	14	TGTGCCAGCAGTTCAAACGGACAGGGCTATGGCTACACCTTC	CASSSNGQGYGYTF
-	-	TRBV19	TRBJ2-7	13	TGTGCCAGTAGTATGGAGTACCCCTACGAGCAGTACTTC	CASSMEYPYEQYF
-	-	TRBV6-5	TRBJ1-6	14	TGTGCCAGCAGTACCCAGGGGCATGGTTCACCCCTCCACTTT	CASSTQGHGSPLHF
TRBD1	once	TRBV7-6	TRBJ1-1	14	TGTGCCAGCAGCTTAGAATCAGGGGGGACTGAAGCTTTCTTT	CASSLESGGTEAFF
TRBD2	-	TRBV7-3	TRBJ2-3	18	TGTGCCAGCAGCCGAAGCGCGGCTAGCGGGGGGGCTGTAGATACGCAGTATTTT	CASSRSAASGGAVDTQYF
-	-	TRBV27	TRBJ2-1	15	TGTGCCACCAACCCCGCGGGGAGCTCCTACAATGAGCAGTTCTTC	CATNPAGSSYNEQFF
-	-	TRBV19	TRBJ1-1	11	TGTGCCAGTAGTATTGCAGGGAATGCTTTCTTT	CASSIAGNAFF
-	-	TRBV12-2	TRBJ1-5	15	TGTGCAAGTCGCTTAGCGGAGGGGGTATATCAGCCCCAGCATTTT	CASRLAEGVYQPQHF
TRBD1	-	TRBV6-5	TRBJ1-5	15	TGTGCCAGCAGGGATCAGGGGGTTTGGAATCAGCCCCAGCATTTT	CASRDQGVWNQPQHF
-	-	TRBV24-1	TRBJ2-7	15	TGTGCCACCAGTGATCCCATCGCGGGTATCTACGAGCAGTACTTC	CATSDPIAGIYEQYF
-	-	TRBV6-5	TRBJ1-1	13	TGTGCCAGCCTCCTAGGCCCGAACACTGAAGCTTTCTTT	CASLLGPNTEAFF
-	once	TRBV24-1	TRBJ1-5	17	TGTGCCACCAGTGATAGCCGGACAGTGTATAGCAATCAGCCCCAGCATTTT	CATSDSRTVYSNQPQHF
-	-	TRBV18	TRBJ1-6	15	TGTGCCAGCTCACCACGTGCAGGGAAGGTTTCACCCCTCCACTTT	CASSPRAGKVSPLHF
-	-	TRBV5-4	TRBJ1-4	15	TGTGCCAGCAGCTCGTCTCAGGGTACTAATGAAAAACTGTTTTTT	CASSSSQGTNEKLFF
-	-	TRBV5-1	TRBJ1-6	15	TGCGCCAGCAGCTTTAGAGGGGAGATCCCCTCACCCCTCCACTTT	CASSFRGEIPSPLHF
-	few	TRBV5-4	TRBJ2-7	13	TGTGCCAGCAGCGGAACAGGGTGGGGCGAGCAGTACTTC	CASSGTGWGEQYF
TRBD1	few	TRBV15	TRBJ1-3	18	TGTGCCACCAGCAGGGAAGTTTCGGGACAGAACTCTGGAAACACCATATATTTT	CATSREVSGQNSGNTIYF
-	-	TRBV4-3	TRBJ2-7	15	TGCGCCAGCAGCCACGTAGGAGGCGGAACCTACGAGCAGTACTTC	CASSHVGGGTYEQYF
-	-	TRBV19	TRBJ1-6	15	TGTGCCAGTAGTATGTCCCTGACCTCTGATTCACCCCTCCACTTT	CASSMSLTSDSPLHF
-	-	TRBV7-9	TRBJ2-7	14	TGTGCCAGCAGCTTTGATGGTACAGGAGGCGAGCAGTACTTC	CASSFDGTGGEQYF
-	-	TRBV7-9	TRBJ1-1	13	TGTGCCAGCAGCTTAATTTTTCAAACTGAAGCTTTCTTT	CASSLIFQTEAFF
TRBD1	-	TRBV19	TRBJ2-7	17	TGTGCCAGTAGCAACTACGAGACAGGGGAGGAATCCTACGAGCAGTACTTC	CASSNYETGEESYEQYF
-	once	TRBV28	TRBJ1-1	13	TGTGCCAGCAGGGACGGGGTGAACACTGAAGCTTTCTTT	CASRDGVNTEAFF
TRBD1	-	TRBV27	TRBJ2-7	15	TGTGCCAGCAGTTCGTCCGGGACAGCCCACGGCGAGCAGTACTTC	CASSSSGTAHGEQYF
TRBD1	-	TRBV4-2	TRBJ2-7	17	TGTGCCAGCAGCCAATCCGGGGGGGGACAGGGGATCTACGAGCAGTACTTC	CASSQSGGGQGIYEQYF
-	-	TRBV4-1	TRBJ2-7	15	TGCGCCAGCAGCCAAGATCCAGGGAGCTCCTACGAGCAGTACTTC	CASSQDPGSSYEQYF
TRBD1	-	TRBV30	TRBJ1-2	17	TGTGCCTGGAGGGGGACAGGGGGTCTCACTGCTAACTATGGCTACACCTTC	CAWRGTGGLTANYGYTF
-	-	TRBV6-5	TRBJ1-1	15	TGTGCCAGCAGTTACACGGACACCCAGGGGACTGAAGCTTTCTTT	CASSYTDTQGTEAFF
-	once	TRBV3-1/TRBV3-2	TRBJ2-2	15	TGTGCCAGCAGCCAAGATGGGGGGCTCACCGGGGAGCTGTTTTTT	CASSQDGGLTGELFF
-	-	TRBV5-1	TRBJ1-1	13	TGCGCCAGCAGCCAGGGACGGGACACTGAAGCTTTCTTT	CASSQGRDTEAFF